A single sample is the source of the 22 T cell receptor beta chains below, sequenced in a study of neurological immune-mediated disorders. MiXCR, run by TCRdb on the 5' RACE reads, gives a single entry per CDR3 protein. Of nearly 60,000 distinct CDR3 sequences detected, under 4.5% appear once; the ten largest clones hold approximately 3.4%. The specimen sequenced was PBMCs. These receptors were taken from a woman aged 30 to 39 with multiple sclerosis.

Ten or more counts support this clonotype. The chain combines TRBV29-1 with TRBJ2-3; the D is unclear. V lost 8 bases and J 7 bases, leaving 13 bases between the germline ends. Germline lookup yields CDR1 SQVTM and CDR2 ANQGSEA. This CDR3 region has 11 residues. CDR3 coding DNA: TGCAGCACCTGGAAAGCTCATACGCAGTATTTT. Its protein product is CSTWKAHTQYF.

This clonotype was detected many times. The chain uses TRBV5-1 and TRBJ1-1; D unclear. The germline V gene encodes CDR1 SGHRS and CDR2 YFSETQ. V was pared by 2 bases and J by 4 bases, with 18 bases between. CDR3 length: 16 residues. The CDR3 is CASSLNILDPSTEAFF. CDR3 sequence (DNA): TGCGCCAGCAGCTTAAACATTTTGGATCCTAGCACTGAAGCTTTCTTT.

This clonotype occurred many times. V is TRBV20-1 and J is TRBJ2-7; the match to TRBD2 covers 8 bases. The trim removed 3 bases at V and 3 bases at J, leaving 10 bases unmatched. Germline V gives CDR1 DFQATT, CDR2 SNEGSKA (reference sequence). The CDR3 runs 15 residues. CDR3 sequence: CSARGPAGGHYEQYF. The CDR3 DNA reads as TGCAGTGCTAGGGGTCCTGCGGGGGGACACTACGAGCAGTACTTC.

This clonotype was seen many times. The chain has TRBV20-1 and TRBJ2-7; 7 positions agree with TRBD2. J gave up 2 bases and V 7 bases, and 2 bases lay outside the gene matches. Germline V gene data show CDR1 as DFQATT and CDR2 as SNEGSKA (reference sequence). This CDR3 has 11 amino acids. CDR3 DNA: TGCAGTGTCGGGGGGACCTACGAGCAGTACTTC. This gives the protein CSVGGTYEQYF.

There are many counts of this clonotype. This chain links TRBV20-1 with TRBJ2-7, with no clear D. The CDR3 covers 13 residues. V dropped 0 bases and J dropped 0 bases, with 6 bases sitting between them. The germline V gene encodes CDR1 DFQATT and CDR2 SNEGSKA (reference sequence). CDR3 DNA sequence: TGCAGTGCTAGAGAAATGGGCTCCTACGAGCAGTACTTC. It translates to CSAREMGSYEQYF.

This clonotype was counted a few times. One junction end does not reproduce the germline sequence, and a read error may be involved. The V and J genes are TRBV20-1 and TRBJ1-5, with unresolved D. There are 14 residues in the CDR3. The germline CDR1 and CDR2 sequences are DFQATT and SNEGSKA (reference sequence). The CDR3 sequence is CSARGHTDYQPQNF. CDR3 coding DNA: TGCAGTGCTAGAGGTCACACAGATTATCAGCCCCAGAATTTT.

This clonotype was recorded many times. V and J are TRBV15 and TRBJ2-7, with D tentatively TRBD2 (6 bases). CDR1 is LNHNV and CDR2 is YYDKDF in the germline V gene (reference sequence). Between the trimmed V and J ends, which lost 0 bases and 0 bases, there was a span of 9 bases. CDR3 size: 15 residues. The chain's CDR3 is CATSRDRESSYEQYF. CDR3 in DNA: TGTGCCACCAGCAGAGACCGGGAGAGCTCCTACGAGCAGTACTTC. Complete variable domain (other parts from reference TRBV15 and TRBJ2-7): DAMVIQNPRYQVTQFGKPVTLSCSQTLNHNVMYWYQQKSSQAPKLLFHYYDKDFNNEADTPDNFQSRRPNTSFCFLDIRSPGLGDTAMYLCATSRDRESSYEQYFGPGTRLTVT.

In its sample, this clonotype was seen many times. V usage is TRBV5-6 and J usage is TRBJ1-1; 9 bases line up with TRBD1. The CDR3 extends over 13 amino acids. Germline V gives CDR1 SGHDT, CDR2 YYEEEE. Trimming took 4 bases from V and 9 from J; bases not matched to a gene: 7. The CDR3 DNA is TGTGCCAGCAGCGGTACAGGGGGCGGGAAAGCTTTCTTT. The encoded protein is CASSGTGGGKAFF.

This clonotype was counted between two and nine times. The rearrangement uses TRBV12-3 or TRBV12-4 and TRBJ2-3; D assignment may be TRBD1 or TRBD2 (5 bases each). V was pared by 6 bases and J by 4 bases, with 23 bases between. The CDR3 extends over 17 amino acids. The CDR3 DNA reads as TGTGCCAGCAGCCTCAAGGGACGCAGGGTATGGGCAGATACGCAGTATTTT. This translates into CASSLKGRRVWADTQYF.

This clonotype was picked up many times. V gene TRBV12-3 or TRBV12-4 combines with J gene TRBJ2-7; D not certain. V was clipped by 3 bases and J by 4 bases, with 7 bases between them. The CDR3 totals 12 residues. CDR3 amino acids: CASSLGRYEQYF. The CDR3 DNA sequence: TGTGCCAGCAGTTTGGGCAGATACGAGCAGTACTTC.

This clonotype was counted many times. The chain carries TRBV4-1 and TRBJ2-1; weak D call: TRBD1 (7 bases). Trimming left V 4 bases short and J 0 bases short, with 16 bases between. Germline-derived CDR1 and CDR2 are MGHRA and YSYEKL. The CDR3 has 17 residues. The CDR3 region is CASSPDREASSYNEQFF. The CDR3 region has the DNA TGCGCCAGCAGCCCCGACAGGGAGGCTAGCTCCTACAATGAGCAGTTCTTC.

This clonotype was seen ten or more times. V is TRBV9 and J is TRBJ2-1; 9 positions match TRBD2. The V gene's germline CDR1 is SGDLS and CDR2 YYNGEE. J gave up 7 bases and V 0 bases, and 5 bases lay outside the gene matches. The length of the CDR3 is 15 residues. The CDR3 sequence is CASSVDDTSGNEQFF. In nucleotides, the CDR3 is TGTGCCAGCAGCGTAGACGACACTAGCGGGAATGAGCAGTTCTTC.

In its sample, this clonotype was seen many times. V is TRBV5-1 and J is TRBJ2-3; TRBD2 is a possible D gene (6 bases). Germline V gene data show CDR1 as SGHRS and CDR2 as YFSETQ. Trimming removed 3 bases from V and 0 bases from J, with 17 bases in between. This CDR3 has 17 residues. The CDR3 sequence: CASSSLGLPESTDTQYF. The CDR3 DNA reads TGCGCCAGCAGCTCCCTGGGACTTCCAGAGAGCACAGATACGCAGTATTTT.

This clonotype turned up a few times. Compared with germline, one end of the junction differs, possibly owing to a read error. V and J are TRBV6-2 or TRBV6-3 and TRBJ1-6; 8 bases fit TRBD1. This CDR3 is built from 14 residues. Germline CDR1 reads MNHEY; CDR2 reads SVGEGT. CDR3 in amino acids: CASSERQGNSPLHF. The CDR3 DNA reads TGTGCCAGCAGTGAAAGACAGGGGAATTCACCCCTACACTTT.

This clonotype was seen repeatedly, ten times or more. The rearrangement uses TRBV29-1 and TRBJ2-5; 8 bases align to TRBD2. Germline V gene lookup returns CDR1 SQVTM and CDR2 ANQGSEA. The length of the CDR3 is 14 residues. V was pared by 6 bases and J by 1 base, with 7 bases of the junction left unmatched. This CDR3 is CSVAGGQGQETQYF. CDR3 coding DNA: TGCAGCGTCGCGGGGGGTCAGGGCCAAGAGACCCAGTACTTC.

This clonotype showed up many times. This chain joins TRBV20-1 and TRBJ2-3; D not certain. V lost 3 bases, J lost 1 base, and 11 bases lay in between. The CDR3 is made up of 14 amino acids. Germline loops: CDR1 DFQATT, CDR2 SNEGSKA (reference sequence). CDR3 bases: TGCAGTGCTAGCTCACGTATGGGCACAGATACGCAGTATTTT. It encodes CSASSRMGTDTQYF.

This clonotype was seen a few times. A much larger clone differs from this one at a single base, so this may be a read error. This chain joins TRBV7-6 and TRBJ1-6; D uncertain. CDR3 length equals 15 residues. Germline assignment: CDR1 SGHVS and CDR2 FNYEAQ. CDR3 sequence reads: CASSLEAGSNSPLNF. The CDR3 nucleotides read TGTGCCAGCAGCTTAGAGGCAGGATCTAATTCACCCCTCAACTTT.

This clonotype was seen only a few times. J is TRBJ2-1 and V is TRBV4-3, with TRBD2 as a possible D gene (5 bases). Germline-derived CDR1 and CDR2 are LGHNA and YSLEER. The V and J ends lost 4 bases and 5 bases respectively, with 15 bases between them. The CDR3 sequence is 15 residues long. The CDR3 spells CASSLHISGHNEQFF. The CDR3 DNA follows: TGCGCCAGCAGCCTCCATATAAGCGGTCACAATGAGCAGTTCTTC.

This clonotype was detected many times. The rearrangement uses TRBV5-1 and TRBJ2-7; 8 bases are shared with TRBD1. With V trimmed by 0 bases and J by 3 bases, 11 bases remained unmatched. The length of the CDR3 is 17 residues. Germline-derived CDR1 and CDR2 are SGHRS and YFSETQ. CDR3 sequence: CASSLVQSAGGRYEQYF. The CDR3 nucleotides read TGCGCCAGCAGCTTGGTTCAGTCGGCAGGGGGCCGCTACGAGCAGTACTTC.

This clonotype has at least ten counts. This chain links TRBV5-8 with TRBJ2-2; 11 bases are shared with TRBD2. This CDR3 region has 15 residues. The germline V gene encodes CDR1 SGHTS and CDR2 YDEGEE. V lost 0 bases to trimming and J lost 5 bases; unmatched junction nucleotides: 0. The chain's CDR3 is CASSLGTSGTGELFF. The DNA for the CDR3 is TGTGCCAGCAGCTTGGGGACTAGCGGGACCGGGGAGCTGTTTTTT.

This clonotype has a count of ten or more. CDR3 region: CATSDRGGSGYTF. CDR3 bases: TGTGCCACCAGTGATCGCGGAGGTTCTGGCTACACCTTC. This chain joins TRBV24-1 and TRBJ1-2; unclear D gene. The germline V gene has CDR1 KGHDR and CDR2 SFDVKD. The length of the CDR3 is 13 residues. Trimming cost V 3 bases and J 7 bases, with 11 bases left between them.

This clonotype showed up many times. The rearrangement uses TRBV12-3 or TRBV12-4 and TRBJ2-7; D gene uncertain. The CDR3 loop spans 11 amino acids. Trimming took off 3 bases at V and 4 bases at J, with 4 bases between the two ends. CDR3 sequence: CASSFGYEQYF. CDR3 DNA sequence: TGTGCCAGCAGTTTTGGGTACGAGCAGTACTTC.